Each of the 10 T cell receptor beta chains below was sequenced from the same sample in a study of human T cells and chemical hapten exposure. In TCRdb, the RACE reads were re-called with MiXCR into one record per CDR3 protein. The repertoire includes fewer than 150,000 distinct CDR3 sequences, roughly an eighth of them detected once, and around 0.99% sits in the top ten. Time point specified: patch test 1, 2 weeks after DPC sensitization. Treatment: therapeutic diphenylcyclopropenone sensitization with weekly scalp DPC. The sample in question was whole blood, obtained in connection with sensitization to the hapten diphenylcyclopropenone (DPC). The receptor source for this set is a man younger than 30 with alopecia areata. Some clones in this sample may be carry-over from other donors' samples.

The chain joins TRBV11-1 to TRBJ2-3, with D possibly matching TRBD2 (6 bases). Trimming pared 5 bases from V and 8 bases from J, leaving 17 bases between. The length of the CDR3 is 14 residues. Germline V lookup: CDR1 SGHAT, CDR2 FQDESV (reference sequence). In DNA form, the CDR3 reads TGTGCCAGCAGCCCTAGCGAGCTAGTCCGTACGCAGTATTTT. Translated: CASSPSELVRTQYF.

CDR3 sequence (DNA): TGTGCCAGCAGCCAAGTACCTCGCCAGGGGGGGAATGAGCAGTTCTTC. It yields the protein CASSQVPRQGGNEQFF. The chain joins TRBV3-1 to TRBJ2-1, with D perhaps matching TRBD1 or TRBD2 (7 bases each). V was shortened by 1 base and J by 7 bases, with 17 bases between the two germline ends. The length of the CDR3 is 16 residues. Germline V lookup: CDR1 LGHDT, CDR2 YNNKEL (reference sequence).

The chain couples TRBV9 to TRBJ2-4, with 9 bases fitting TRBD1. Germline CDR1 is SGDLS and CDR2 is YYNGEE. The ends lost 6 bases at V and 8 bases at J; junction bases unmatched: 15. This CDR3 spans 16 amino acids. CDR3 DNA: TGTGCCAGCAATTCGGGACAGGGCGTTGGATACGACATTCAGTACTTC. Translated, it gives CASNSGQGVGYDIQYF.

CDR3 protein: CASSPQGPNWSPLHF. Written as DNA, the CDR3 is TGTGCCAGCAGCCCACAGGGCCCAAATTGGTCACCCCTCCACTTT. This sequence joins TRBV7-2 and TRBJ1-6, with D maybe TRBD1 (6 bases). CDR3 length: 15 residues. Deletions cut 5 bases from V and 10 bases from J, with 18 bases between. The V gene's germline CDR1 is SGHTA and CDR2 FQGNSA.

This clonotype was detected a few times. The rearrangement uses TRBV7-6 and TRBJ2-1; 9 bases line up with TRBD2. The V segment lost 5 bases and the J segment 5 bases; nucleotides outside the gene matches: 13. Germline assignment: CDR1 SGHVS and CDR2 FNYEAQ. The CDR3 sequence is 17 residues long. CDR3 in amino acids: CASSPRVAGAINNEQFF. The CDR3 coding sequence is TGTGCCAGCAGCCCCCGGGTAGCGGGGGCCATAAACAATGAGCAGTTCTTC.

This clonotype was detected a few times. CDR3 sequence: CAISDSFISEQYF. CDR3 coding DNA: TGTGCCATCAGTGATAGCTTTATATCCGAGCAGTACTTC. This chain joins TRBV10-3 and TRBJ2-7; unclear D gene. This CDR3 is built from 13 residues. The V gene lost 3 bases and the J gene lost 6 bases, with 12 bases spanning the gap. Germline V gene data show CDR1 as ENHRY and CDR2 as SYGVKD.

V usage is TRBV7-3 and J usage is TRBJ2-4; 9 bases are a match to TRBD1. Germline V gene data show CDR1 as SGHTA and CDR2 as FQGTGA. The CDR3 covers 16 residues. V dropped 4 bases and J dropped 6; count of bases not matched to a gene: 10. CDR3 bases: TGTGCCAGCAGCTCAGGACAGGGGAGTTTTGGAAACATTCAGTACTTC. It codes for CASSSGQGSFGNIQYF.

The V call is TRBV2, the J call TRBJ2-7, with D perhaps being TRBD1 or TRBD2 (6 bases each). Germline loops: CDR1 SNHLY, CDR2 FYNNEI. Trimming stripped 7 bases from V and 4 bases from J, with 14 bases between. The CDR3 sequence is 13 residues long. This chain's CDR3 is CASKSGDSYEQYV. In nucleotides, the CDR3 is TGTGCCAGCAAGTCAGGGGACTCTTACGAGCAGTACGTC.

The chain uses TRBV12-3 or TRBV12-4 and TRBJ1-5; no clear D gene. The CDR3 has 15 residues. V gave up 0 bases and J gave up 0 bases, with 6 bases separating them. CDR3 DNA: TGTGCCAGCAGTTTAGCGGGAAATAGCAATCAGCCCCAGCATTTT. Translation: CASSLAGNSNQPQHF.

This clonotype appeared many times. The J gene is TRBJ1-1, the V gene TRBV5-1; D unclear. The CDR3 loop spans 14 amino acids. Between the trimmed V and J ends, which lost 2 bases and 0 bases, there was a span of 8 bases. CDR1 is SGHRS and CDR2 is YFSETQ in the germline V gene. As DNA, the CDR3 is TGCGCCAGCAGCTTACAAGGGATGAACACTGAAGCTTTCTTT. Its translation: CASSLQGMNTEAFF.